The clone carrying this T cell receptor beta chain was counted once. Sequenced by immunoSEQ multiplex PCR; TCRdb stores in-frame clones only, minus some. The sample carries 200,000 to 300,000 clones, approximately 83% recorded once. This specimen comes from a study of blood T cell repertoires in COVID-19. Study background: Italy, Spain and the United States were the sources of the convalescent and acute COVID-19 samples. Sample material is recorded as cDNA or gDNA derived from T cells, B-cell-depleted T cells, or PBMCs.

From germline, CDR1 is SEHNR and CDR2 FQNEAQ (reference sequence). The V gene lost 5 bases and the J gene lost 3 bases, with 8 bases spanning the gap. The CDR3 extends over 12 amino acids. The genes are TRBV7-9 and TRBJ2-7; TRBD1 is a possible D gene (5 bases). The sequenced sample consisted of PBMCs or T cells enriched from blood (not recorded which). This receptor was taken from a woman between 40 and 50 years old with acute COVID-19. The CDR3 is CASSETGYEQYF. DNA of the CDR3: TGTGCCAGCAGCGAAACAGGCTACGAGCAGTACTTC.